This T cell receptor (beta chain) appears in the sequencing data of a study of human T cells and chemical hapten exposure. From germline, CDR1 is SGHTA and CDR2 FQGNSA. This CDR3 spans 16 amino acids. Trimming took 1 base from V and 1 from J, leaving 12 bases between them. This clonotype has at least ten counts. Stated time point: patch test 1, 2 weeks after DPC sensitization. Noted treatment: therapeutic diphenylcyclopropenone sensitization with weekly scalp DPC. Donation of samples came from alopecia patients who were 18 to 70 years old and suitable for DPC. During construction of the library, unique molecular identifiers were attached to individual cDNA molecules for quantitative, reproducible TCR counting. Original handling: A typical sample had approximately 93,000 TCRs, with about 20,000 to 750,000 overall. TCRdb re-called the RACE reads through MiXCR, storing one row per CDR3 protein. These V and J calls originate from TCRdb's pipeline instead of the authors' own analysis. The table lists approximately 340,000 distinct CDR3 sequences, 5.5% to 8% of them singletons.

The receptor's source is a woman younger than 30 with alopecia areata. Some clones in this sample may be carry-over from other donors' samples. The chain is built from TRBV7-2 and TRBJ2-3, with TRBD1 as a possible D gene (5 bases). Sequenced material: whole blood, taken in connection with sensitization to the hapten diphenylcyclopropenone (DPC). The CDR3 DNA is TGTGCCAGCAGCTTAGGGTTGATGGGGCGCACAGATACGCAGTATTTT. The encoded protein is CASSLGLMGRTDTQYF.